This TCR beta chain was retrieved from a study of chemoradiotherapy in HPV16-positive cancers (dated by TCRdb to between 2020 and 2023). Regarding the study in general: Functional T-cell assays on cells from two HPV16-positive patients defined candidate HPV-specific T-cell clones and common TCR motifs. Whether T-cell immunity against the HPV oncoproteins E6 and E7 changes during chemoradiotherapy and whether survival is affected by this immunity were examined in the study. Next, the candidate HPV-specific TCRs and motifs were followed in TCR repertoires from roughly 90 patients with HPV-related cancers.

Note on this clone: Its target antigen remains unknown. Base qualities are not recorded, but no much larger clone differs from it by a single base.

Trimming costs V 2 bases and J 6 bases, and their ends lie 14 bases apart. CDR1 and CDR2 are read off the germline V gene (reference sequence) as LNHDA and SQIVND. The CDR3 numbers 16 residues from cysteine through phenylalanine. Here the CDR3 DNA is all that survives: 48 bases in frame from base 1. What the authors observed across the whole study: The functional definition of HPV-specific T cells came from only a couple of HPV16-positive patients, and the survival association was reported for HPV16-positive patients. Among HPV16-positive patients, expansion of HPV-responsive T cells during chemoradiotherapy was associated with better recurrence-free survival. Expansion of candidate HPV-specific clones and E7-related TCR motifs was observed in the tumor microenvironment during treatment, whereas no such expansion was observed for non-HPV-specific T cells.

The receptor library was made with the immunoSEQ multiplex PCR assay. Held by TCRdb, this immuneACCESS table contains in-frame sequences only and omits some clones. Under half of the omission traces to an unresolved V gene where checked; the cause of the rest is unknown. This sample lists fewer than 10,000 clones; around 72% were detected once. The ten largest clones take up around 40% of the sample. Because repertoires were sampled repeatedly during chemoradiotherapy, clonal expansion in the tumor microenvironment could be followed. The sample in question was tumor tissue, obtained from a patient who underwent chemoradiotherapy. This receptor was taken from a human donor with HPV-associated anogenital cancer. Recombination joined TRBV19 with TRBJ1-6; TRBD1 is a weak D gene call, 5 bases matching. The CDR3 region has the sequence CASSIRGGSGNSPLHF. The sequence in DNA is TGTGCCAGTAGTATACGGGGGGGGAGTGGTAATTCACCCCTCCACTTT.